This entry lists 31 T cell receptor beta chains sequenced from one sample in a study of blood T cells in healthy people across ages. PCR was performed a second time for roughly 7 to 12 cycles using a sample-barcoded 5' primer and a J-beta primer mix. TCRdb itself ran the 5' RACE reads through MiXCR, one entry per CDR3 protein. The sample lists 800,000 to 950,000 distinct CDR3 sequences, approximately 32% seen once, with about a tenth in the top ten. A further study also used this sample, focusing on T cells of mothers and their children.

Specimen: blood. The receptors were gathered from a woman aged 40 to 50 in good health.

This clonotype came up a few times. The CDR3 DNA reads as TGCAGCGTTGTATTACCGGTGGTCACTGAAGCTTTCTTT. It encodes CSVVLPVVTEAFF. V gene TRBV29-1 combines with J gene TRBJ1-1; D remains unclear. Trimming took 4 bases from V and 4 from J, leaving 13 bases between them. In germline, CDR1 is SQVTM, CDR2 ANQGSEA. The CDR3 contains 13 residues. Variable domain in full (rest from reference TRBV29-1 and TRBJ1-1): SAVISQKPSRDICQRGTSLTIQCQVDSQVTMMFWYRQQPGQSLTLIATANQGSEATYESGFVIDKFPISRPNLTFSTLTVSNMSPEDSSIYLCSVVLPVVTEAFFGQGTRLTVV.

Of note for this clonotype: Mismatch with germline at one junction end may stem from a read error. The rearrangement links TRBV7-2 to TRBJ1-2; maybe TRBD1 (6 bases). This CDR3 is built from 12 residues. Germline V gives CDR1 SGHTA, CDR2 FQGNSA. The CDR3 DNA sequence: TGTGCCAGCAGCACAACAGGGTTAGGCTGCACCTTC. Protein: CASSTTGLGCTF.

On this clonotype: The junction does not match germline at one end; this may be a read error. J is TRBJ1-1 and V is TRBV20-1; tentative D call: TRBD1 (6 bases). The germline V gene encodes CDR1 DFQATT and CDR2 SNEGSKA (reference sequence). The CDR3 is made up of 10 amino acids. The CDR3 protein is CSAWTLGAVF. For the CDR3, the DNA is TGCAGTGCCTGGACGTTGGGGGCTGTCTTT.

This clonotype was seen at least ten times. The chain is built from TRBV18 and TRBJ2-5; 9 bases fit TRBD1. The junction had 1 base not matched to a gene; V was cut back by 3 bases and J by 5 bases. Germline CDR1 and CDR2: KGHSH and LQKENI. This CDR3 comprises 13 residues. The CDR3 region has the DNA TGTGCCAGCTCACCGGGGACAGGGGAGACCCAGTACTTC. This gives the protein CASSPGTGETQYF.

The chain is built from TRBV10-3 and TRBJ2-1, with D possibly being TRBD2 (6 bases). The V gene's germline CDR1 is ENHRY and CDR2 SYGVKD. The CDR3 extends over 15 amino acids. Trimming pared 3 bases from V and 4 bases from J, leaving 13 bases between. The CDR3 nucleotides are TGTGCCATCAGTGATTCAGGCGGGGAATACAATGAGCAGTTCTTC. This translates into CAISDSGGEYNEQFF.

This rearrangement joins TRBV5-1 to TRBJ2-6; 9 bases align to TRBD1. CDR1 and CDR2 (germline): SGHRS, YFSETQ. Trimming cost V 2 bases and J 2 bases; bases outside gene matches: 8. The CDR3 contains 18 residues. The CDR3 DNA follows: TGCGCCAGCAGCTTATACACCGGGACAGGGACTGGGGCCAACGTCCTGACTTTC. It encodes CASSLYTGTGTGANVLTF.

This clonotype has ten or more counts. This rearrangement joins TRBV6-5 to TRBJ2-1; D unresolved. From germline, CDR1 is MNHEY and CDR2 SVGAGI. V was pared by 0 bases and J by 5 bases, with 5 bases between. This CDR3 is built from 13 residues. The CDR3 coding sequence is TGTGCCAGCAGTTACTCAAAGAACAATGAGCAGTTCTTC. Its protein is CASSYSKNNEQFF.

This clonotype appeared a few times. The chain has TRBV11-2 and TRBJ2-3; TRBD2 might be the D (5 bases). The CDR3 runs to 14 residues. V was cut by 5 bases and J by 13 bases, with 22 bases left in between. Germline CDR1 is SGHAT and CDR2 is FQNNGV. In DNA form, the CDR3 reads TGTGCCAGCAGCCAGTCTGGAGGACTTGAAGTGGAGTATTTT. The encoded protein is CASSQSGGLEVEYF.

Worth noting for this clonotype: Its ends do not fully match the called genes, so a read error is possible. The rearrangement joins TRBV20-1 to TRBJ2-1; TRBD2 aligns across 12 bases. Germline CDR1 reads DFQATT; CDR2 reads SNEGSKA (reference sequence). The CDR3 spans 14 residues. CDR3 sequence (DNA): TGCAGTGCGGCAACTAGCGGGGGGTACAATGTGCAGTTCTTC. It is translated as CSAATSGGYNVQFF.

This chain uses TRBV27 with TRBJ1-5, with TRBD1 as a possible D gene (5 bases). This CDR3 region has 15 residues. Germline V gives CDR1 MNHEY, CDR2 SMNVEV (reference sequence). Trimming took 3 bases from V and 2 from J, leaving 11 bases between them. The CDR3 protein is CASSFVGTGNQPQHF. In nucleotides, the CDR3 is TGTGCCAGCAGTTTCGTCGGGACGGGCAATCAGCCCCAGCATTTT.

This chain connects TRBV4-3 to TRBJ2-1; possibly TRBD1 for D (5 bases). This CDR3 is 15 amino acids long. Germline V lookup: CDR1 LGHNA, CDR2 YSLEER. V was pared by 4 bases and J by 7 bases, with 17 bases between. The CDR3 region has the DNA TGCGCCAGCAGCCGCCGGTTGTTGGGGCTAAATGAGCAGTTCTTC. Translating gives CASSRRLLGLNEQFF.

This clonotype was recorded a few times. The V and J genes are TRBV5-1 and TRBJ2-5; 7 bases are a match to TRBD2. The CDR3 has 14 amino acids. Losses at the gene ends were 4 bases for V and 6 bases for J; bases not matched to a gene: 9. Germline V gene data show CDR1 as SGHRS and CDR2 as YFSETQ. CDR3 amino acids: CASSGGVGVKTQYF. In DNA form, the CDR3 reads TGCGCCAGCAGCGGGGGGGTTGGTGTGAAGACCCAGTACTTC.

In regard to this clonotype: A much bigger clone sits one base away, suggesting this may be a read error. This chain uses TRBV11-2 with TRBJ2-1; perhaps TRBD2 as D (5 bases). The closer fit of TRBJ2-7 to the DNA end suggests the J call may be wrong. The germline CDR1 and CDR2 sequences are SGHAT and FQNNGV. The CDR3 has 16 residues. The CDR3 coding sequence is TGTGCCAGCAGCCCCCGGGGAGATAGCTCCTACAATGAGCAGTACTTC. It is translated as CASSPRGDSSYNEQYF.

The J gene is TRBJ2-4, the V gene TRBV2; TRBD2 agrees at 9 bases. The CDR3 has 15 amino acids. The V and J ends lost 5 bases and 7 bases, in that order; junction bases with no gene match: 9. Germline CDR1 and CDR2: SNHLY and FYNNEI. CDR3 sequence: CASSKAGTSLNIQYF. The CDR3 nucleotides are TGTGCCAGCAGTAAGGCCGGGACTAGCTTGAACATTCAGTACTTC.

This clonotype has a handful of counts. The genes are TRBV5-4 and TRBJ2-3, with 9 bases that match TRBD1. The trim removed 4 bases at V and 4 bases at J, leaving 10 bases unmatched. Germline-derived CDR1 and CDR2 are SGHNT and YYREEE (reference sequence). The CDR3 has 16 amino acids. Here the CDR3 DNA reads TGTGCCAGCAGCCTCCTGCGCCGGGACAGGGCAGATACGCAGTATTTT. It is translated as CASSLLRRDRADTQYF.

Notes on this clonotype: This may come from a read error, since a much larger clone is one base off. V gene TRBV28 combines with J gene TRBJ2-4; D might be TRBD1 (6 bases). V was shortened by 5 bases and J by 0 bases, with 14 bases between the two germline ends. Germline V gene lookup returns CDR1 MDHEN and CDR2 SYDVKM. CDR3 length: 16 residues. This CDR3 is CASSLQGPIAKNIQYF. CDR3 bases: TGTGCCAGCAGTCTACAGGGCCCAATAGCCAAAAACATTCAGTACTTC.

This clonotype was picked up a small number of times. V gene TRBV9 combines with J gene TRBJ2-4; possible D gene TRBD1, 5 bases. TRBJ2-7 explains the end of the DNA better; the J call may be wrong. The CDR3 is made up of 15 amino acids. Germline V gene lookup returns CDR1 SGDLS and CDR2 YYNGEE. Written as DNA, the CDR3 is TGTGCCAGCAGCGTAGCAGGGTTAACCGGCTACGAGCAGTACTTC. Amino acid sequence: CASSVAGLTGYEQYF.

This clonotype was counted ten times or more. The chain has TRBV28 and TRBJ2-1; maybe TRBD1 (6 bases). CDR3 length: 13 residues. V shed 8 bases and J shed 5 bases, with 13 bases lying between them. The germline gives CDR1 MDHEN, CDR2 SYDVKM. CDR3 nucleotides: TGTGCCAGCGAAATCCAGGGGAACAATGAGCAGTTCTTC. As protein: CASEIQGNNEQFF.

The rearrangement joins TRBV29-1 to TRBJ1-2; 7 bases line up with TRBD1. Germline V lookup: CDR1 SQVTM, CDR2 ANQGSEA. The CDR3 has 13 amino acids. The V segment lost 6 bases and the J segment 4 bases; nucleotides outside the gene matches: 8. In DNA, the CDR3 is TGCAGCGTGTTGGTAGGGGACAGCTATGGCTACACCTTC. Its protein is CSVLVGDSYGYTF.

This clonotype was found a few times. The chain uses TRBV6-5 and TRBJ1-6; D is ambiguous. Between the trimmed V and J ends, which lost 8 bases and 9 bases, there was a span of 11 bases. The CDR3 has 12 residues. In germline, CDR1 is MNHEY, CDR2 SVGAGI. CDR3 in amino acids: CASREGASPLHF. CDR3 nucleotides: TGTGCCAGCCGGGAGGGAGCTTCACCCCTCCACTTT.

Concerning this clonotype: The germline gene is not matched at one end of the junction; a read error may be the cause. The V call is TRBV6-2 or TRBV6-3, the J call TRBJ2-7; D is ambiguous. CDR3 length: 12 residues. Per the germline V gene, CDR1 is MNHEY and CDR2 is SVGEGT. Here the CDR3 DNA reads TGTGCCAACAGTGGGCCCTTTTACGAGCAGTACTTC. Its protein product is CANSGPFYEQYF.

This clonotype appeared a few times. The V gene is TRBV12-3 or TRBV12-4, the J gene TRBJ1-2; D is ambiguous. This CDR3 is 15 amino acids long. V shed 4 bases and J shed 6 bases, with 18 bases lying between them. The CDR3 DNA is TGTGCCAGCAGTTCTTTGGTTAGGGCATTCCATGGCTACACCTTC. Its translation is CASSSLVRAFHGYTF.

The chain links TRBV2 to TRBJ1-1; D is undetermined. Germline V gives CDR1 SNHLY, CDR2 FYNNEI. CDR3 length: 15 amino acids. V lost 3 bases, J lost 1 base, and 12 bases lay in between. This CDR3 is CASSDEARGNTEAFF. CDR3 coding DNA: TGTGCCAGCAGTGATGAGGCCCGGGGGAACACTGAAGCTTTCTTT.

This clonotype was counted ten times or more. In DNA form, the CDR3 reads TGCAGCGTTGATGCGGCAGGGATAAACGAGCAGTACTTC. As protein: CSVDAAGINEQYF. V gene TRBV29-1 combines with J gene TRBJ2-7, with D perhaps TRBD1 (5 bases). V was cut by 3 bases and J by 5 bases, with 14 bases left in between. CDR1 is SQVTM, CDR2 ANQGSEA, per germline. This CDR3 contains 13 residues.

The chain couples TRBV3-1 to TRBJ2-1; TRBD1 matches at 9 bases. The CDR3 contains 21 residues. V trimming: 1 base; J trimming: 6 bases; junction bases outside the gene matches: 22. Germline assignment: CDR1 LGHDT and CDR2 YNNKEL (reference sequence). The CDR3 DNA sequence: TGTGCCAGCAGCCAAGGGGCTGAACTCTTGGCATCGACAGGGGGAGGCAATGAGCAGTTCTTC. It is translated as CASSQGAELLASTGGGNEQFF.

DNA of the CDR3: TGTGCCAGCAGTCCGATAGCTCCCAATGAGCAGTTCTTC. It specifies CASSPIAPNEQFF. The chain joins TRBV6-6 to TRBJ2-1; D ambiguous. The germline V gene has CDR1 MNHNY and CDR2 SVGAGI (reference sequence). The V end lost 5 bases, the J end lost 6 bases, and 11 bases lay between the germline ends. There are 13 residues in the CDR3.

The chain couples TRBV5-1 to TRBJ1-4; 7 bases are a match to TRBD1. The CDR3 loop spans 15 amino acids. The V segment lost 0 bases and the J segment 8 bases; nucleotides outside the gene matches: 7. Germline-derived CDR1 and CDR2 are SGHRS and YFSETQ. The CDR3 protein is CASSLDTGAGEKLFF. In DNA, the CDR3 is TGCGCCAGCAGCTTGGATACAGGGGCAGGAGAAAAACTGTTTTTT.

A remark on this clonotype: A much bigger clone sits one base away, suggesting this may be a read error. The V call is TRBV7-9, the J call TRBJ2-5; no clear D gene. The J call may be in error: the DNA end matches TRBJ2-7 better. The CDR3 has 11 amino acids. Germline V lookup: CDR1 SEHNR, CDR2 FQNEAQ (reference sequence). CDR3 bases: TGTGCCAGCTGCGGTGGCTACGAGCAGTACTTC. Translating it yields CASCGGYEQYF.

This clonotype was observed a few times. CDR3 in amino acids: CASIPTTPDSEDNSPLHF. CDR3 DNA sequence: TGTGCCAGCATCCCCACCACCCCGGACAGCGAAGATAATTCACCCCTCCACTTT. V usage is TRBV12-3 or TRBV12-4 and J usage is TRBJ1-6, with D perhaps TRBD1 (6 bases). Trimming left V 7 bases short and J 5 bases short, with 24 bases between. This CDR3 is 18 amino acids long.

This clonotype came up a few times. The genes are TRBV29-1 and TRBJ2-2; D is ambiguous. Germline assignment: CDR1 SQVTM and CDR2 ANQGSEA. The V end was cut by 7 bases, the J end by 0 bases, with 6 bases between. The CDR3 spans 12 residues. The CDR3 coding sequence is TGCAGCGCAGGACCGAACACCGGGGAGCTGTTTTTT. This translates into CSAGPNTGELFF.

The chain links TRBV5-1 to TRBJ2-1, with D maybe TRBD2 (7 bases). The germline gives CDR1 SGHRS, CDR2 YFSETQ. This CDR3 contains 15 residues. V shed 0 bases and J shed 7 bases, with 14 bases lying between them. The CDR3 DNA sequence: TGCGCCAGCAGCTTGGAGGCGGGGGCGGTTAATGAGCAGTTCTTC. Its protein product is CASSLEAGAVNEQFF.